A selection of T cell receptor beta chains follows, all from one sample in a study of blood T cell repertoires in COVID-19. Generated by immunoSEQ multiplex PCR, the TCRdb table keeps only in-frame clones and is missing some. The sample consists of roughly 180,000 clones, about 82% of them appearing once. Sequenced input: peripheral blood. The origin of the receptors is a woman aged 30 to 39 with acute or convalescent COVID-19. Both conserved end residues are part of each CDR3. A D gene is named only where the DNA matches it firmly. Some rows mark clone size as missing; the rest say once, few, many or name a class of expanded clone.

16,TRBD2,TRBJ2-1,TRBV28,-,CASSLHGLAARDEQFF,TGTGCCAGCAGTCTACACGGACTAGCGGCTAGGGATGAGCAGTTCTTC
11,-,TRBJ1-2,TRBV20-1,-,CSASAGNGYTF,TGCAGTGCTAGTGCGGGTAATGGCTACACCTTC
14,TRBD2,TRBJ2-1,TRBV28,-,CASSWGSGVGEQFF,TGTGCCAGCAGTTGGGGTAGCGGGGTAGGTGAGCAGTTCTTC
13,-,TRBJ1-1,TRBV14,-,CASSQERGTEAFF,TGTGCCAGCAGCCAAGAGAGGGGGACTGAAGCTTTCTTT
13,TRBD1,TRBJ2-5,TRBV5-1,-,CASSQGDRETQYF,TGCGCCAGCAGTCAGGGGGATCGGGAGACCCAGTACTTC
14,-,TRBJ2-5,TRBV11-2,once,CASSLVSQVGTQYF,TGTGCCAGCAGCTTAGTTTCGCAAGTCGGGACCCAGTACTTC
13,TRBD1,TRBJ1-2,TRBV20-1,-,CSASRTGGAGYTF,TGCAGTGCTAGTAGGACAGGGGGCGCAGGCTACACCTTC
14,-,TRBJ2-1,TRBV29-1,few,CSVEPHRGINEQFF,TGCAGCGTTGAGCCCCATAGGGGGATAAATGAGCAGTTCTTC
16,-,TRBJ2-3,TRBV5-4,-,CASSRGGAQSTDTQYF,TGTGCCAGCAGCCGTGGCGGGGCTCAATCCACAGATACGCAGTATTTT
14,-,TRBJ2-7,TRBV7-2,-,CASSLPGVTYEQYF,TGTGCCAGCAGCTTACCAGGGGTGACCTACGAGCAGTACTTC
13,-,TRBJ1-1,TRBV11-3,-,CASSLHVLAEAFF,TGTGCCAGCAGCTTACACGTTTTAGCTGAAGCTTTCTTT
15,TRBD1,TRBJ2-5,TRBV5-8,-,CASSLGQGSLETQYF,TGTGCCAGCAGCTTGGGACAGGGGAGTCTAGAGACCCAGTACTTC
15,TRBD1,TRBJ2-3,TRBV4-3,-,CASGRGQGNTDTQYF,TGCGCCAGCGGGAGAGGACAGGGAAACACAGATACGCAGTATTTT
13,-,TRBJ2-1,TRBV12-3/TRBV12-4,-,CASSTSRYNEQFF,TGTGCCAGCAGTACTTCCCGCTACAATGAGCAGTTCTTC
12,-,TRBJ1-2,TRBV24-1,-,CATSDQGYGYTF,TGTGCCACCAGTGATCAGGGGTATGGCTACACCTTC
15,-,TRBJ2-1,TRBV7-7,-,CASSLATGSYNEQFF,TGTGCCAGCAGCTTAGCGACAGGCTCCTACAATGAGCAGTTCTTC
18,TRBD2,TRBJ2-1,TRBV19,few,CASSIFPFSGSSYNEQFF,TGTGCCAGTAGTATTTTCCCTTTTAGCGGGAGCTCCTACAATGAGCAGTTCTTC
14,-,TRBJ1-4,TRBV28,-,CASSTRQTNEKLFF,TGTGCCAGCTCCACCCGACAGACTAATGAAAAACTGTTTTTT
15,-,TRBJ1-5,TRBV19,few,CASSIRGASNQPQHF,TGTGCCAGTAGTATCCGGGGAGCTAGCAATCAGCCCCAGCATTTT
15,-,TRBJ2-5,TRBV21-1,-,CASTGGDRAEETQYF,TGTGCCAGCACCGGGGGTGACAGGGCGGAAGAGACCCAGTACTTC
17,TRBD2,TRBJ2-1,TRBV27,once,CASSSPLGLAGYNEQFF,TGTGCCAGCAGTTCTCCCCTGGGGCTAGCGGGATACAATGAGCAGTTCTTC
12,-,TRBJ1-2,TRBV30,-,CAWSGQSYGYTF,TGTGCCTGGAGTGGACAATCCTATGGCTACACCTTC
15,-,TRBJ1-4,TRBV6-5,-,CASSREQGRSEKLFF,TGTGCCAGCAGCCGTGAACAGGGACGAAGTGAAAAACTGTTTTTT
17,-,TRBJ1-1,TRBV21-1,-,CASSKEGGPFWNTEAFF,TGTGCCAGCAGCAAAGAAGGAGGGCCTTTTTGGAACACTGAAGCTTTCTTT
15,TRBD2,TRBJ2-2,TRBV11-2,few,CASSLGLTNTGELFF,TGTGCCAGCAGCTTGGGACTAACGAACACCGGGGAGCTGTTTTTT
13,-,TRBJ1-2,TRBV6-6,few,CASSTTGINGYTF,TGTGCCAGCAGTACCACAGGGATCAATGGCTACACCTTC
14,-,TRBJ1-2,TRBV19,-,CASSMLTASYGYTF,TGTGCCAGTAGTATGTTGACAGCCTCCTATGGCTACACCTTC
15,TRBD2,TRBJ2-3,TRBV6-1,-,CASSGAGAITDTQYF,TGTGCCAGCAGTGGAGCGGGGGCCATCACAGATACGCAGTATTTT
14,-,TRBJ2-5,TRBV12-1,-,CASSSSGGQETQYF,TGTGCCAGCAGCTCCTCGGGGGGCCAAGAGACCCAGTACTTC
16,-,TRBJ2-7,TRBV29-1,-,CSVGSRLRTQGGEQYF,TGCAGCGTTGGCAGCCGTTTGAGGACTCAAGGTGGCGAGCAGTACTTC
16,TRBD1,TRBJ1-6,TRBV5-1,-,CASSLAGTDYNSPLHF,TGCGCCAGCAGCTTGGCCGGGACAGACTATAATTCACCCCTCCACTTT
13,-,TRBJ1-2,TRBV27,-,CASSRGGAFIYTF,TGTGCCAGCAGCCGGGGGGGCGCATTTATCTACACCTTC
17,TRBD2,TRBJ2-5,TRBV7-8,once,CASSLAPAAGVWETQYF,TGTGCCAGCAGCTTAGCCCCAGCAGCGGGAGTGTGGGAGACCCAGTACTTC
14,TRBD2,TRBJ2-3,TRBV5-4,few,CASSGTRAKDTQYF,TGTGCCAGCAGCGGGACTAGAGCAAAGGATACGCAGTATTTT
14,-,TRBJ1-1,TRBV27,-,CASSLVRANTEAFF,TGTGCCAGCAGTTTGGTCAGGGCGAACACTGAAGCTTTCTTT
14,TRBD1,TRBJ1-2,TRBV15,-,CATSVRTGREGYTF,TGTGCCACCAGCGTGCGGACAGGAAGAGAAGGCTACACCTTC
15,TRBD2,TRBJ2-7,TRBV7-8,-,CASSSTSGRRYEQYF,TGTGCCAGCAGCTCAACAAGCGGGAGACGCTACGAGCAGTACTTC
17,-,TRBJ2-5,TRBV6-2/TRBV6-3,few,CASNPSGLWLGKETQYF,TGTGCCAGCAACCCATCGGGACTCTGGCTGGGGAAAGAGACCCAGTACTTC
14,-,TRBJ1-5,TRBV5-4,few,CASSLAGVNQPQHF,TGTGCCAGCAGCTTGGCAGGGGTGAATCAGCCCCAGCATTTT
14,TRBD1,TRBJ1-6,TRBV30,-,CAWTPDRGVSPLHF,TGTGCCTGGACTCCGGACAGGGGGGTCTCACCCCTCCACTTT